Listed here are 27 T cell receptor beta chains from one sample, sequenced in a study of blood T cell repertoires in COVID-19. This table comes from immunoSEQ multiplex PCR, and its TCRdb copy is limited to in-frame clones, with some not included. The sample shows about 130,000 clones, about four fifths of them seen only once. Sequenced: peripheral blood. The receptors stem from a man between 60 and 70 years old with acute or convalescent COVID-19.

This clone was seen a few times. This rearrangement joins TRBV6-2 or TRBV6-3 to TRBJ2-7; 8 positions match TRBD1. There are 17 residues in the CDR3. Trimming took 0 bases from V and 3 from J; bases not matched to a gene: 10. Germline CDR1 is MNHEY and CDR2 is SVGEGT. The DNA for the CDR3 is TGTGCCAGCAGTTACTCCCGGGACAGGAGTGGACTCTACGAGCAGTACTTC. Its protein is CASSYSRDRSGLYEQYF.

This rearrangement joins TRBV19 to TRBJ1-1; D is possibly TRBD1 (5 bases). The length of the CDR3 is 15 residues. Germline V gene lookup returns CDR1 LNHDA and CDR2 SQIVND (reference sequence). With 3 bases removed from V and 0 bases from J, the gap between germline ends came to 11 bases. For the CDR3, the DNA is TGTGCCAGTAGTATTGGGGCCAGGATGAACACTGAAGCTTTCTTT. Its translation: CASSIGARMNTEAFF.

V is TRBV24-1 and J is TRBJ1-5, with D hard to call. V was trimmed by 3 bases and J by 5 bases, leaving 10 bases between them. Germline CDR1 and CDR2: KGHDR and SFDVKD. The CDR3 extends over 14 amino acids. DNA for the CDR3: TGTGCCACCAGTGATGTCGGGAGCTATCAGCCCCAGCATTTT. This sequence encodes CATSDVGSYQPQHF.

V is TRBV10-3 and J is TRBJ1-2, with D uncertain. V was trimmed by 1 base and J by 3 bases, leaving 15 bases between them. The germline V gene has CDR1 ENHRY and CDR2 SYGVKD. The CDR3 is 16 amino acids. The CDR3 sequence is CAISEFGFGSDYGYTF. Written as DNA, the CDR3 is TGTGCCATCAGTGAGTTCGGGTTCGGGTCGGACTATGGCTACACCTTC.

The chain couples TRBV6-5 to TRBJ2-7; maybe TRBD2 (6 bases). The germline V and J ends were trimmed by 6 bases and 4 bases, with 19 bases remaining between them. Looked up from germline, CDR1 is MNHEY and CDR2 is SVGAGI. The CDR3 extends over 15 amino acids. The CDR3 loop reads CASRTLPGASYEQYF. DNA for the CDR3: TGTGCCAGCAGGACCCTCCCGGGAGCCTCTTACGAGCAGTACTTC.

V gene TRBV27 combines with J gene TRBJ1-1; 7 bases line up with TRBD1. Germline values: CDR1 MNHEY, CDR2 SMNVEV (reference sequence). This CDR3 has 16 residues. Trimming took 8 bases from V and 3 from J; bases not matched to a gene: 15. CDR3 sequence reads: CASVRAGGYWDTEAFF. DNA for the CDR3: TGTGCCAGCGTTCGGGCAGGGGGATATTGGGACACTGAAGCTTTCTTT.

The chain is built from TRBV20-1 and TRBJ1-4; D ambiguous. V was trimmed by 6 bases and J by 8 bases, leaving 10 bases between them. Per the germline V gene, CDR1 is DFQATT and CDR2 is SNEGSKA (reference sequence). The CDR3 spans 11 residues. The CDR3 region is CSARRGEKLFF. CDR3 DNA: TGCAGTGCACGAAGAGGGGAAAAACTGTTTTTT.

V usage is TRBV5-1 and J usage is TRBJ2-1, with 8 bases matching TRBD2. CDR3 length equals 16 residues. Losses at the gene ends were 0 bases for V and 8 bases for J; bases not matched to a gene: 10. The germline V gene has CDR1 SGHRS and CDR2 YFSETQ. The CDR3 spells CASSLGAGGSRDEQFF. In nucleotides, the CDR3 is TGCGCCAGCAGCTTGGGGGCGGGAGGCTCAAGGGATGAGCAGTTCTTC. Complete variable domain (other parts from reference TRBV5-1 and TRBJ2-1): KAGVTQTPRYLIKTRGQQVTLSCSPISGHRSVSWYQQTPGQGLQFLFEYFSETQRNKGNFPGRFSGRQFSNSRSEMNVSTLELGDSALYLCASSLGAGGSRDEQFFGPGTRLTVL.

Written as DNA, the CDR3 is TGCGCCAGCAGCTCAACAGGGGGAGCTGACACCATATATTTT. Its translation: CASSSTGGADTIYF. The rearrangement joins TRBV5-1 to TRBJ1-3; 8 bases agree with TRBD1. V shed 3 bases, J shed 8 bases, and the junction held 7 bases outside the gene matches. This CDR3 comprises 14 residues. CDR1 is SGHRS and CDR2 is YFSETQ in the germline V gene. Combining the CDR3 with reference TRBV5-1 and TRBJ1-3 gives the whole variable domain KAGVTQTPRYLIKTRGQQVTLSCSPISGHRSVSWYQQTPGQGLQFLFEYFSETQRNKGNFPGRFSGRQFSNSRSEMNVSTLELGDSALYLCASSSTGGADTIYFGEGSWLTVV.

This sequence joins TRBV28 and TRBJ2-7; unclear D gene. Trimming cost V 1 base and J 6 bases, with 10 bases left between them. The length of the CDR3 is 13 residues. Germline V CDR1 and CDR2: MDHEN, SYDVKM. The CDR3 loop is CASSLYEASEQYF. DNA for the CDR3: TGTGCCAGCAGTTTATACGAGGCCTCCGAGCAGTACTTC.

V gene TRBV3-1 (or the pseudogene TRBV3-2) combines with J gene TRBJ1-1, with D unclear. The CDR3 covers 14 residues. V lost 4 bases and J 0 bases, leaving 9 bases between the germline ends. Germline V gene sequence: CDR1 LGHDT, CDR2 YNNKEL (reference sequence). The CDR3 spells CASSPGSLNTEAFF. The CDR3 DNA reads as TGTGCCAGCAGCCCTGGCAGTTTGAACACTGAAGCTTTCTTT.

The chain uses TRBV7-2 and TRBJ1-2, with TRBD1 as a possible D gene (5 bases). Per germline, CDR1 SGHTA and CDR2 FQGNSA. The V end lost 5 bases, the J end lost 4 bases, and 11 bases lay between the germline ends. The CDR3 spans 13 residues. The CDR3 reads CASSPTVTYGYTF. The CDR3, as DNA: TGTGCCAGCAGCCCGACAGTTACCTATGGCTACACCTTC.

The genes are TRBV28 and TRBJ1-6; maybe TRBD1 (6 bases). This CDR3 spans 13 amino acids. V was clipped by 3 bases and J by 14 bases, with 14 bases between them. The V gene's germline CDR1 is MDHEN and CDR2 SYDVKM. The CDR3 loop reads CASSFRGGGTLHF. For the CDR3, the DNA is TGTGCCAGCAGTTTCCGGGGTGGGGGCACCCTCCACTTT.

CDR3 region: CSASGDTQQPQHF. CDR3 nucleotides: TGCAGTGCTAGTGGTGACACCCAGCAGCCCCAGCATTTT. This chain connects TRBV20-1 to TRBJ1-5; the D is unclear. V was clipped by 3 bases and J by 7 bases, with 13 bases between them. In germline, CDR1 is DFQATT, CDR2 SNEGSKA (reference sequence). The CDR3 loop spans 13 amino acids.

The genes are TRBV27 and TRBJ2-5; 14 nucleotides agree with TRBD2. The V gene end was trimmed by 3 bases and the J gene end by 5 bases; junction bases not matched to a gene: 5. Germline V gene data show CDR1 as MNHEY and CDR2 as SMNVEV (reference sequence). The CDR3 runs 16 residues. CDR3 in amino acids: CASSFRLAGGPETQYF. CDR3 in DNA: TGTGCCAGCAGTTTTAGACTAGCGGGAGGGCCGGAGACCCAGTACTTC.

The genes are TRBV7-6 and TRBJ1-2; TRBD1 agrees at 10 bases. CDR3 length: 19 residues. Germline-derived CDR1 and CDR2 are SGHVS and FNYEAQ. V lost 8 bases and J lost 2; bases outside the gene matches: 20. CDR3 residues: CASGPPGQGTGGANYGYTF. CDR3 DNA sequence: TGTGCCAGCGGGCCTCCGGGACAGGGGACGGGAGGCGCAAACTATGGCTACACCTTC. The full variable domain, in which reference TRBV7-6 and TRBJ1-2 provide the parts outside the CDR3, is GAGVSQSPRYKVTKRGQDVALRCDPISGHVSLYWYRQALGQGPEFLTYFNYEAQQDKSGLPNDRFSAERPEGSISTLTIQRTEQRDSAMYRCASGPPGQGTGGANYGYTFGSGTRLTVV.

This chain joins TRBV11-2 and TRBJ1-1; the D is unclear. The CDR3 covers 14 residues. Trimming stripped 5 bases from V and 8 bases from J, with 18 bases between. CDR1 SGHAT and CDR2 FQNNGV come from the germline V gene. For the CDR3, the DNA is TGTGCCAGCAGCGCGCGGATGGAGGGTTTAGAAGCTTTCTTT. This codes for CASSARMEGLEAFF.

For this clone: This may stem from a read error, because a much larger clone lies one nucleotide away. The same CDR3 arises from other DNA sequences in this sample as well. The genes are TRBV21-1 and TRBJ2-7; TRBD2 was called by the table and not checked on the DNA. TRBV21-1 is termed a pseudogene. CDR3 length: 20 amino acids. CDR3 region: CASSNVTTGGGSRGDYEQYF. The CDR3, as DNA: TGTGCCAGCAGCAACGTTACCACTGGGGGCGGTTCGCGGGGGGACTACGAGCAGTACTTC.

The chain recombines TRBV7-8 with TRBJ1-1; possibly TRBD1 for D (6 bases). CDR3 length: 14 amino acids. Germline CDR1 SGHVS, CDR2 FQNEAQ. With 5 bases removed from V and 1 base from J, the gap between germline ends came to 11 bases. CDR3 sequence reads: CASSLLQGNTEAFF. In DNA form, the CDR3 reads TGTGCCAGCAGCCTTTTACAGGGGAACACTGAAGCTTTCTTT. The full variable domain, with the rest looked up from reference TRBV7-8 and TRBJ1-1, is GAGVSQSPRYKVAKRGQDVALRCDPISGHVSLFWYQQALGQGPEFLTYFQNEAQLDKSGLPSDRFFAERPEGSVSTLKIQRTQQEDSAVYLCASSLLQGNTEAFFGQGTRLTVV.

Worth noting for this clone: Other DNA sequences of this sample code for an identical CDR3. V usage is TRBV2 and J usage is TRBJ1-2, with D perhaps TRBD1 (5 bases). Deletions cut 2 bases from V and 2 bases from J, with 9 bases between. From germline, CDR1 is SNHLY and CDR2 FYNNEI. This CDR3 has 14 residues. The CDR3 spells CASSEFGANYGYTF. The CDR3 DNA follows: TGTGCCAGCAGTGAATTTGGGGCAAACTATGGCTACACCTTC. The full variable domain, rest sourced from reference TRBV2 and TRBJ1-2, is EPEVTQTPSHQVTQMGQEVILRCVPISNHLYFYWYRQILGQKVEFLVSFYNNEISEKSEIFDDQFSVERPDGSNFTLKIRSTKLEDSAMYFCASSEFGANYGYTFGSGTRLTVV.

The V gene is TRBV3-1 (or the pseudogene TRBV3-2), the J gene TRBJ2-1; 16 nucleotides line up with TRBD2. J lost 2 bases, V lost 3 bases, and 1 base had no gene match. Germline lookup yields CDR1 LGHDT and CDR2 YNNKEL (reference sequence). The CDR3 contains 17 residues. The CDR3 nucleotides read TGTGCCAGCAGCCAGGGGACTAGCGGGAGGGCCTACAATGAGCAGTTCTTC. It is translated as CASSQGTSGRAYNEQFF.

The J gene is TRBJ2-5, the V gene TRBV28; weak D call: TRBD1 (6 bases). Per germline, CDR1 MDHEN and CDR2 SYDVKM. The V and J ends lost 5 bases and 4 bases respectively, with 17 bases between them. The CDR3 consists of 15 residues. CDR3 protein: CASSLPTFRGETQYF. DNA of the CDR3: TGTGCCAGCAGTCTCCCCACTTTCAGGGGAGAGACCCAGTACTTC.

The chain uses TRBV4-1 and TRBJ2-2; 8 bases agree with TRBD2. The J segment lost 6 bases and the V segment lost 1 base, leaving 7 bases of the junction unmatched. The CDR3 is made up of 16 amino acids. In germline, CDR1 is MGHRA, CDR2 YSYEKL. The CDR3 loop is CASSQAPGGTAGELFF. The CDR3 bases are TGCGCCAGCAGCCAAGCGCCGGGAGGGACGGCCGGGGAGCTGTTTTTT.

The chain employs TRBV7-2 and TRBJ2-5, with 7 bases lining up with TRBD1. V dropped 1 base and J dropped 4; count of bases not matched to a gene: 6. Germline lookup yields CDR1 SGHTA and CDR2 FQGNSA. This CDR3 is 15 amino acids long. The CDR3 sequence: CASSLVGDSGETQYF. DNA of the CDR3: TGTGCCAGCAGCTTAGTAGGGGACAGCGGAGAGACCCAGTACTTC.

The chain uses TRBV4-1 and TRBJ1-1; unclear D gene. The germline V gene has CDR1 MGHRA and CDR2 YSYEKL. This CDR3 is built from 14 residues. V lost 4 bases to trimming and J lost 1 base, with 10 bases between them. The CDR3 protein is CASSPAEGNTEAFF. CDR3 bases: TGCGCCAGCAGCCCGGCGGAGGGGAACACTGAAGCTTTCTTT.

CDR3 bases: TGTGCCAGTAGTATAGCCTCTCAGGGTACCTACGAGCAGTACTTC. Protein sequence: CASSIASQGTYEQYF. The chain has TRBV19 and TRBJ2-7; possibly TRBD1 for D (5 bases). From germline, CDR1 is LNHDA and CDR2 SQIVND (reference sequence). Trimming took 1 base from V and 2 from J, leaving 12 bases between them. This CDR3 is built from 15 residues.

This rearrangement joins TRBV18 to TRBJ2-1; a possible D gene is TRBD2 (6 bases). The germline gives CDR1 KGHSH, CDR2 LQKENI. There are 13 residues in the CDR3. V was pared by 3 bases and J by 13 bases, with 16 bases between. The DNA of the CDR3 is TGTGCCAGCTCACCGGGACTTCCCGGCAATCAGTTCTTC. It yields the protein CASSPGLPGNQFF.